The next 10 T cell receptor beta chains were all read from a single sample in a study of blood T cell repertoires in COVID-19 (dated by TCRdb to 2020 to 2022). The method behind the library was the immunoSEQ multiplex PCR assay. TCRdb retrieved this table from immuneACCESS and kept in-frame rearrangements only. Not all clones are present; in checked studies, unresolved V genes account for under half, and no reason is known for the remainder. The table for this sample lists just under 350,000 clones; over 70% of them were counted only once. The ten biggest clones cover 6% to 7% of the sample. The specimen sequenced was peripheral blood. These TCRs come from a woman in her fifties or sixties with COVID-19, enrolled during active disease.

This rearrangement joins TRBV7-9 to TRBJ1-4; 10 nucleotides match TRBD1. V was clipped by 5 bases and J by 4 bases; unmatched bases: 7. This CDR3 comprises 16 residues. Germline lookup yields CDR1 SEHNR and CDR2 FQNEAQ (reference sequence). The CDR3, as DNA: TGTGCCAGCAGCCCCGGACAGGGGGGGCGTAATGAAAAACTGTTTTTT. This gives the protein CASSPGQGGRNEKLFF.

CDR3 sequence reads: CASSQGLAGTDTQYF. The CDR3 region has the DNA TGTGCCAGCAGCCAGGGACTAGCGGGAACAGATACGCAGTATTTT. V gene TRBV7-3 combines with J gene TRBJ2-3; TRBD2 aligns across 13 bases. CDR1 is SGHTA, CDR2 FQGTGA, per germline. This CDR3 has 15 residues. Trimming removed 5 bases from V and 3 bases from J; junction bases left unmatched: 2.

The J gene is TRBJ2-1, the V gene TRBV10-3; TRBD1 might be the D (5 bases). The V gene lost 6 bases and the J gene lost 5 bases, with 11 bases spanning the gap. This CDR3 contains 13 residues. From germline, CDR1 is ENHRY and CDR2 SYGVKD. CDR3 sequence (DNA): TGTGCCATCAGCCTAGACAGAGACAATGAGCAGTTCTTC. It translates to CAISLDRDNEQFF.

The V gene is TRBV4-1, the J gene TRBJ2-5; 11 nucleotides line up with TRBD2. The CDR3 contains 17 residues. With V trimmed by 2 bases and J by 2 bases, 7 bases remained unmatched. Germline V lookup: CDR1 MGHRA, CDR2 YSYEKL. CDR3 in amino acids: CASSQSPGLAVQETQYF. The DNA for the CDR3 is TGCGCCAGCAGCCAAAGTCCGGGACTAGCGGTACAAGAGACCCAGTACTTC.

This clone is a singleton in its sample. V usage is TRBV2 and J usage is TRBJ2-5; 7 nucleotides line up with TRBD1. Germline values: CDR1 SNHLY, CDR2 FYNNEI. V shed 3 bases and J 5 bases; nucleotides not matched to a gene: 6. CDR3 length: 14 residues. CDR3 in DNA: TGTGCCAGCAGTGAGAACAGGGGTACTGAGACCCAGTACTTC. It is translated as CASSENRGTETQYF.

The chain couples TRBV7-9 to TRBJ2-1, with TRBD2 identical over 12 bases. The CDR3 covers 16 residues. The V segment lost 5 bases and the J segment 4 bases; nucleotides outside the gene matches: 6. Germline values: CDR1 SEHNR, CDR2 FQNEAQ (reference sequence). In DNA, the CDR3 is TGTGCCAGCAGCGGCCGGACTAGCGGGAAATACAATGAGCAGTTCTTC. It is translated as CASSGRTSGKYNEQFF.

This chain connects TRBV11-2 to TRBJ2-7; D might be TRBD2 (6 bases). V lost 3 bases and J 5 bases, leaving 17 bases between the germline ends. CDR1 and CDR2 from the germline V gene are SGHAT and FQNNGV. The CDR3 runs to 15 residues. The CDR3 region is CASSFAGNSNDEQYF. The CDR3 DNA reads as TGTGCCAGCAGCTTTGCGGGGAACAGTAACGACGAGCAGTACTTC.

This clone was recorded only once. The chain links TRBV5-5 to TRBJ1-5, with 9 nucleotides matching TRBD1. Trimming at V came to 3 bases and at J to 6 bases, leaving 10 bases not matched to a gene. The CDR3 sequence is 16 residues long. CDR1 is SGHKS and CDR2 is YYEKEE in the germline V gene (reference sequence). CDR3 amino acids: CASSSHPTGGGQPQHF. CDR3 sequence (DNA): TGTGCCAGCAGCTCGCATCCTACAGGGGGCGGTCAGCCCCAGCATTTT. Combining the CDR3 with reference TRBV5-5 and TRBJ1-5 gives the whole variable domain DAGVTQSPTHLIKTRGQQVTLRCSPISGHKSVSWYQQVLGQGPQFIFQYYEKEERGRGNFPDRFSARQFPNYSSELNVNALLLGDSALYLCASSSHPTGGGQPQHFGDGTRLSIL.

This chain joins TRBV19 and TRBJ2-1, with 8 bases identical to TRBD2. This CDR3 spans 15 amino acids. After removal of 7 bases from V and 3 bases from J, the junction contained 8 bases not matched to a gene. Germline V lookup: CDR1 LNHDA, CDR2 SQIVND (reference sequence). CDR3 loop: CASTGGSGDYNEQFF. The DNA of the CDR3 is TGTGCCAGTACGGGGGGTAGCGGGGACTACAATGAGCAGTTCTTC.

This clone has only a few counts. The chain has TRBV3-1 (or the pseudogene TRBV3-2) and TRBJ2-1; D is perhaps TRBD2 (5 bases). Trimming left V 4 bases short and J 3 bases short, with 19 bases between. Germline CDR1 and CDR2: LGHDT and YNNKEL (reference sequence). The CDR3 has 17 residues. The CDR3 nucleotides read TGTGCCAGCAGCCGAAGAGGGCCCCCCGGGTTCTACAATGAGCAGTTCTTC. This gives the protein CASSRRGPPGFYNEQFF.